Below are 32 T cell receptor beta chains sequenced from a single sample in a study of cytomegalovirus exposure and HLA in healthy donors. PCR was performed using 60 Vbeta and 13 Jbeta primers. TCRdb's copy holds only in-frame clones and misses some; the assay was immunoSEQ multiplex PCR. Here the sample spans 200,000 to 250,000 clones, about 74% being singletons. Material: PBMCs. The receptor source for this set is a woman aged 25 to 39 in good health and CMV-seronegative.

The chain combines TRBV7-6 with TRBJ1-1, with D possibly TRBD1 on 6 matching bases. Germline V gene lookup returns CDR1 SGHVS and CDR2 FNYEAQ. The CDR3 extends over 16 amino acids. V was pared by 1 base and J by 2 bases, with 14 bases between. The DNA of the CDR3 is TGTGCCAGCAGCTTAGGGACGTCCAGGGGTAACACTGAAGCTTTCTTT. This translates into CASSLGTSRGNTEAFF. The full variable domain, in which reference TRBV7-6 and TRBJ1-1 provide the parts outside the CDR3, is GAGVSQSPRYKVTKRGQDVALRCDPISGHVSLYWYRQALGQGPEFLTYFNYEAQQDKSGLPNDRFSAERPEGSISTLTIQRTEQRDSAMYRCASSLGTSRGNTEAFFGQGTRLTVV.

This clone was counted a single time. This rearrangement joins TRBV21-1 to TRBJ1-1; the table calls TRBD1, which could not be checked here. TRBV21-1 is noted as a pseudogene. The CDR3 runs 15 residues. The CDR3 protein is CASSGGTGRVAEAFF. The CDR3 DNA follows: TGTGCCAGCAGCGGAGGGACAGGGAGGGTTGCTGAAGCTTTCTTT.

The chain joins TRBV14 to TRBJ2-7, with 8 bases identical to TRBD1. The CDR3 has 16 amino acids. V lost 1 base and J lost 0; bases outside the gene matches: 5. Germline CDR1 is SGHDN and CDR2 is FVKESK. CDR3 DNA: TGTGCCAGCAGCCAAGCGACAGGGGTCTTCTCCTACGAGCAGTACTTC. This gives the protein CASSQATGVFSYEQYF.

The V gene is TRBV7-3, the J gene TRBJ1-1; D gene uncertain. Trimming removed 2 bases at V and 1 base at J, with 11 bases between. CDR1 SGHTA and CDR2 FQGTGA come from the germline V gene. The CDR3 totals 15 residues. CDR3 amino acids: CASSLASGGNTEAFF. The DNA for the CDR3 is TGTGCCAGCAGCTTAGCGTCAGGAGGGAACACTGAAGCTTTCTTT.

Points on this clone: The junction departs from germline at one end; a sequencing error may be responsible. The V call is TRBV29-1, the J call TRBJ1-1; D unclear. The germline V gene encodes CDR1 SQVTM and CDR2 ANQGSEA. The CDR3 covers 10 residues. CDR3 nucleotides: TGCAGCGCTCCAGCCCCTACACGGGTATTT. Translation gives CSAPAPTRVF.

The V and J genes are TRBV13 and TRBJ2-2; 7 bases agree with TRBD1. The V and J ends lost 7 bases and 1 base, in that order; junction bases with no gene match: 9. Germline V CDR1 and CDR2: PRHDT, FYEKMQ (reference sequence). The CDR3 sequence is 16 residues long. CDR3 protein: CASTGLGTENTGELFF. CDR3 nucleotides: TGTGCCAGCACCGGCCTCGGGACAGAGAACACCGGGGAGCTGTTTTTT. Using reference TRBV13 and TRBJ2-2 for the parts outside the CDR3, the full variable domain is AAGVIQSPRHLIKEKRETATLKCYPIPRHDTVYWYQQGPGQDPQFLISFYEKMQSDKGSIPDRFSAQQFSDYHSELNMSSLELGDSALYFCASTGLGTENTGELFFGEGSRLTVL.

In regard to this clone: At one end, the junction sequence differs from germline, possibly due to a read error. The rearrangement uses TRBV5-1 and TRBJ2-1; D might be TRBD2 (6 bases). Germline V gene lookup returns CDR1 SGHRS and CDR2 YFSETQ. The CDR3 is 16 amino acids. The DNA of the CDR3 is TGCGCCAGCAGCTCCCGCACTAGCTCCTCCGACAATGAGCAGTTCTTC. It specifies CASSSRTSSSDNEQFF.

This chain joins TRBV7-9 and TRBJ1-2; TRBD1 matches 7 bases. This CDR3 is 18 amino acids long. Germline CDR1 SEHNR, CDR2 FQNEAQ (reference sequence). Trimming took 2 bases from V and 7 from J; bases not matched to a gene: 19. CDR3: CASSLMAPPASGGGGYTF. The CDR3 DNA is TGTGCCAGCAGCTTAATGGCACCTCCCGCTTCAGGGGGTGGTGGCTACACCTTC.

The chain employs TRBV2 and TRBJ2-7; D remains ambiguous. V lost 4 bases and J 7 bases, leaving 14 bases between the germline ends. The CDR3 is made up of 13 amino acids. Germline V gene lookup returns CDR1 SNHLY and CDR2 FYNNEI. The CDR3 DNA is TGTGCCAGCAGTGCCAGTTTAACGCGGGAGCAGTACTTC. Its protein product is CASSASLTREQYF.

In regard to this clone: At one end, the junction sequence differs from germline, possibly due to a read error. This chain connects TRBV6-1 to TRBJ1-5; possibly TRBD1 for D (6 bases). The CDR3 extends over 15 amino acids. CDR1 and CDR2 (germline): MNHNS, SASEGT. CDR3 region: CVSRRQAFGNQPQHF. The CDR3 coding sequence is TGTGTCAGCCGCCGACAGGCATTTGGCAATCAGCCCCAGCATTTT.

A few counts support this clone. The genes are TRBV29-1 and TRBJ1-2, with D possibly being TRBD1 (6 bases). V was trimmed by 3 bases and J by 5 bases, leaving 13 bases between them. The CDR3 consists of 13 residues. In germline, CDR1 is SQVTM, CDR2 ANQGSEA. CDR3 in DNA: TGCAGCGTTGACGATGGGCAGGGGTATGGCTACACCTTC. This sequence encodes CSVDDGQGYGYTF.

The chain recombines TRBV7-8 with TRBJ2-3, with 7 nucleotides matching TRBD2. Germline V lookup: CDR1 SGHVS, CDR2 FQNEAQ. The CDR3 is made up of 17 amino acids. The V gene end was trimmed by 7 bases and the J gene end by 1 base; junction bases not matched to a gene: 14. In nucleotides, the CDR3 is TGTGCCAGCATCCGTTGGAGGGAGGGCCTGGGCACAGATACGCAGTATTTT. Its translation is CASIRWREGLGTDTQYF.

Regarding this clone: Distinct nucleotide sequences in the sample also encode this CDR3. The chain has TRBV2 and TRBJ2-2, with 7 bases aligning to TRBD1. The CDR3 is 21 amino acids. V lost 2 bases, J lost 7 bases, and 25 bases stayed unmatched. Germline CDR1 and CDR2: SNHLY and FYNNEI. The CDR3 loop is CASSELQGEGGDLGSDGELFF. The DNA of the CDR3 is TGTGCCAGCAGTGAACTGCAGGGGGAAGGTGGGGACCTGGGGTCGGACGGGGAGCTGTTTTTT.

The DNA of the CDR3 is TGTGCCAGCAGCTTGGCCTTACAGTATAATTCACCCCTCCACTTT. Amino acid sequence: CASSLALQYNSPLHF. The rearrangement joins TRBV5-8 to TRBJ1-6; D not resolved. The CDR3 is made up of 15 amino acids. Trimming removed 0 bases from V and 4 bases from J, with 8 bases in between. Germline-derived CDR1 and CDR2 are SGHTS and YDEGEE.

J is TRBJ1-1 and V is TRBV7-9; D is unclear. With 4 bases removed from V and 1 base from J, the gap between germline ends came to 10 bases. The CDR3 covers 14 residues. In germline, CDR1 is SEHNR, CDR2 FQNEAQ (reference sequence). The chain's CDR3 is CASSWSTENTEAFF. The CDR3, as DNA: TGTGCCAGCAGCTGGAGTACGGAGAACACTGAAGCTTTCTTT.

The chain has TRBV30 and TRBJ2-3; TRBD1 matches 7 bases. CDR1 and CDR2 from the germline V gene are GTSNPN and SVGIG (reference sequence). Trimming at V came to 7 bases and at J to 2 bases, leaving 3 bases not matched to a gene. CDR3 size: 12 residues. As DNA, the CDR3 is TGTGCCTCCGACAGGGACACAGATACGCAGTATTTT. It yields the protein CASDRDTDTQYF.

This clone came up a few times. This chain connects TRBV5-1 to TRBJ2-1, with D perhaps TRBD2 (6 bases). V was cut by 4 bases and J by 1 base, with 12 bases left in between. The CDR3 is 15 amino acids. Germline CDR1 reads SGHRS; CDR2 reads YFSETQ. CDR3 sequence: CASSALAGSYNEQFF. DNA of the CDR3: TGCGCCAGCAGCGCACTAGCTGGGTCCTACAATGAGCAGTTCTTC.

The chain has TRBV6-1 and TRBJ2-3, with 10 bases aligning to TRBD1. With 3 bases clipped from V and 2 bases from J, the junction kept 2 bases outside the gene matches. The CDR3 runs 15 residues. Germline values: CDR1 MNHNS, CDR2 SASEGT. As DNA, the CDR3 is TGTGCCAGCAGTGAGGGACAGGGGCACACAGATACGCAGTATTTT. Protein product: CASSEGQGHTDTQYF.

This chain joins TRBV7-3 and TRBJ2-1; the match to TRBD2 covers 9 bases. Germline CDR1 reads SGHTA; CDR2 reads FQGTGA. The CDR3 is 13 residues long. V trimming: 5 bases; J trimming: 11 bases; junction bases outside the gene matches: 7. CDR3 region: CASSDGPSGKQFF. The CDR3 region has the DNA TGTGCCAGCAGCGATGGACCTAGCGGGAAGCAGTTCTTC.

V gene TRBV7-2 combines with J gene TRBJ2-5; D may be TRBD1 (7 bases). V shed 2 bases and J shed 4 bases, with 11 bases lying between them. The CDR3 extends over 14 amino acids. From germline, CDR1 is SGHTA and CDR2 FQGNSA. CDR3 bases: TGTGCCAGCAGCTTAAACAGGGGAGGAGAGACCCAGTACTTC. Its translation: CASSLNRGGETQYF. Drawing the rest from reference TRBV7-2 and TRBJ2-5, the complete variable domain is GAGVSQSPSNKVTEKGKDVELRCDPISGHTALYWYRQSLGQGLEFLIYFQGNSAPDKSGLPSDRFSAERTGGSVSTLTIQRTQQEDSAVYLCASSLNRGGETQYFGPGTRLLVL.

The chain couples TRBV11-2 to TRBJ2-1; 8 bases align to TRBD2. CDR1 is SGHAT and CDR2 is FQNNGV in the germline V gene. The CDR3 is 15 residues long. Trimming at V came to 2 bases and at J to 9 bases, leaving 9 bases not matched to a gene. The CDR3 spells CASSLNSGASGEQFF. DNA for the CDR3: TGTGCCAGCAGCTTAAATAGCGGGGCCTCCGGTGAGCAGTTCTTC.

V and J are TRBV6-5 and TRBJ2-7; TRBD1 aligns across 12 bases. V shed 5 bases, J shed 6 bases, and the junction held 5 bases outside the gene matches. The V gene's germline CDR1 is MNHEY and CDR2 SVGAGI. This CDR3 spans 14 amino acids. Here the CDR3 reads CASSPGTGGLEQYF. CDR3 nucleotides: TGTGCCAGCAGTCCCGGGACAGGGGGCCTCGAGCAGTACTTC.

This CDR3 is CASSERIGGLTEAFF. The CDR3, as DNA: TGTGCCAGCAGTGAAAGGATCGGGGGGCTTACTGAAGCTTTCTTT. This chain links TRBV6-1 with TRBJ1-1, with D possibly matching TRBD1 (6 bases). V lost 2 bases and J lost 5, with 15 bases in between. Germline values: CDR1 MNHNS, CDR2 SASEGT. The CDR3 is 15 residues long.

The chain recombines TRBV19 with TRBJ2-1; TRBD2 aligns across 9 bases. V lost 6 bases to trimming and J lost 9 bases; unmatched junction nucleotides: 3. There are 12 residues in the CDR3. Germline V gene sequence: CDR1 LNHDA, CDR2 SQIVND (reference sequence). The CDR3 loop is CASSSLAGEQFF. The CDR3 nucleotides are TGTGCCAGTAGCTCACTAGCGGGTGAGCAGTTCTTC.

V gene TRBV5-8 combines with J gene TRBJ2-6; D ambiguous. This CDR3 has 15 amino acids. In germline, CDR1 is SGHTS, CDR2 YDEGEE. The ends were cut back, 0 bases at V and 0 bases at J, with 4 bases in the middle. CDR3 in amino acids: CASSLVYSGANVLTF. In DNA, the CDR3 is TGTGCCAGCAGCTTGGTGTACTCTGGGGCCAACGTCCTGACTTTC. Supplemented by reference TRBV5-8 and TRBJ2-6, the full variable domain reads EAGVTQSPTHLIKTRGQQATLRCSPISGHTSVYWYQQALGLGLQFLLWYDEGEERNRGNFPPRFSGRQFPNYSSELNVNALELEDSALYLCASSLVYSGANVLTFGAGSRLTVL.

The rearrangement uses TRBV19 and TRBJ2-5; 9 positions agree with TRBD1. CDR1 and CDR2 from the germline V gene are LNHDA and SQIVND (reference sequence). The CDR3 extends over 15 amino acids. Trimming cost V 10 bases and J 1 base; bases outside gene matches: 10. CDR3 sequence: CATRDREGAQETQYF. CDR3 nucleotide sequence: TGTGCCACTCGGGACAGGGAAGGGGCCCAAGAGACCCAGTACTTC. Full variable domain (remainder filled in from reference TRBV19 and TRBJ2-5): DGGITQSPKYLFRKEGQNVTLSCEQNLNHDAMYWYRQDPGQGLRLIYYSQIVNDFQKGDIAEGYSVSREKKESFPLTVTSAQKNPTAFYLCATRDREGAQETQYFGPGTRLLVL.

The V call is TRBV7-8, the J call TRBJ1-2, with no clear D. The CDR3 sequence is 14 residues long. The germline V gene encodes CDR1 SGHVS and CDR2 FQNEAQ. V lost 4 bases and J 4 bases, leaving 13 bases between the germline ends. The CDR3 protein is CASSSAKAGYGYTF. The CDR3, as DNA: TGTGCCAGCAGCTCCGCTAAGGCGGGCTATGGCTACACCTTC. Supplemented by reference TRBV7-8 and TRBJ1-2, the full variable domain reads GAGVSQSPRYKVAKRGQDVALRCDPISGHVSLFWYQQALGQGPEFLTYFQNEAQLDKSGLPSDRFFAERPEGSVSTLKIQRTQQEDSAVYLCASSSAKAGYGYTFGSGTRLTVV.

The rearrangement uses TRBV7-2 and TRBJ2-4, with D possibly being TRBD1 (5 bases). Germline CDR1 reads SGHTA; CDR2 reads FQGNSA. Trimming removed 3 bases at V and 4 bases at J, with 13 bases between. The CDR3 length is 15 residues. This CDR3 is CASSFEGAYKNIQYF. CDR3 DNA: TGTGCCAGCAGCTTTGAAGGGGCCTATAAAAACATTCAGTACTTC.

The chain uses TRBV23-1 and TRBJ2-2, with 8 bases lining up with TRBD2. TRBV23-1 is an ORF, and what it does is uncertain. With 0 bases clipped from V and 10 bases from J, the junction kept 7 bases outside the gene matches. This CDR3 has 15 residues. This chain's CDR3 is CASSQSERENTELFF. The CDR3 DNA is TGCGCCAGCAGTCAATCGGAGCGGGAGAATACGGAGCTGTTTTTT.

J is TRBJ2-2 and V is TRBV2; D perhaps matches TRBD2 (5 bases). V lost 6 bases, J lost 3 bases, and 14 bases lay in between. This CDR3 is built from 15 residues. Per germline, CDR1 SNHLY and CDR2 FYNNEI. As DNA, the CDR3 is TGTGCCAGCAGCCCTAGGACTGGGGACACCGGGGAGCTGTTTTTT. It encodes CASSPRTGDTGELFF.

The CDR3 nucleotides read TGTGCCAGCAGTTTGGGTGCGGGAGAGGCCTACGAGCAGTACTTC. This encodes CASSLGAGEAYEQYF. V usage is TRBV27 and J usage is TRBJ2-5, with TRBD2 identical over 7 bases. The DNA end is more similar to TRBJ2-7, so the J call may be wrong. Per germline, CDR1 MNHEY and CDR2 SMNVEV (reference sequence). This CDR3 has 15 residues.

The chain couples TRBV28 to TRBJ1-2; perhaps TRBD1 as D (5 bases). The V gene lost 2 bases and the J gene lost 2 bases, with 6 bases spanning the gap. This CDR3 is 13 amino acids long. Germline V gene lookup returns CDR1 MDHEN and CDR2 SYDVKM. This CDR3 reads CASSLAGNYGYTF. The CDR3 nucleotides are TGTGCCAGCAGTTTAGCAGGGAACTATGGCTACACCTTC.